Listed here is a single TCR beta chain. Antigen: not known. The source of the sample is a study of radiotherapy plus CTLA-4 blockade in lung cancer. Only in-frame clones appear in the TCRdb table, and some are missing; sequencing was by immunoSEQ multiplex PCR. The sample yields 70,000 to 85,000 clones, around 74% seen once. Findings of the study overall: TCR clones from tumors expanded in blood after radiotherapy plus ipilimumab. Best predicting response, reportedly, were early blood T cell clone dynamics, with interferon-beta.

Focal radiation and CTLA-4 blockade (ipilimumab) were tested in chemo-refractory metastatic non-small-cell lung cancer patients. The J segment lost 0 bases and the V segment lost 2 bases, leaving 11 bases of the junction unmatched. There are 19 residues in the CDR3. Germline assignment: CDR1 SGHTA and CDR2 FQGNSA. The chain uses TRBV7-2 and TRBJ2-4; TRBD2 agrees at 9 bases. The sequences come from peripheral blood, collected from a patient treated with radiotherapy plus ipilimumab. The source is a human donor with non-small cell lung cancer whose response to radiotherapy plus ipilimumab could not be evaluated. Here the CDR3 DNA reads TGTGCCAGCAGCTTATACCTGGCTAGCGGGATGACAGCCAAAAACATTCAGTACTTC. Translation gives CASSLYLASGMTAKNIQYF.